A single sample gave rise to the 29 T cell receptor beta chains below, sequenced in a study of identical twins. Using its own MiXCR run on the 5' RACE reads, TCRdb lists one record per CDR3 protein. The data show approximately 550,000 distinct CDR3 sequences, about a fifth seen once. This same sample was also part of a study on yellow fever vaccine responses in identical twins.

The sequencing input was CD4+ T cells sorted from blood. The receptors come from a woman under 30 in good health.

This clonotype was recorded a few times. The V gene is TRBV5-1, the J gene TRBJ1-2; a possible D gene is TRBD1 (5 bases). Germline V lookup: CDR1 SGHRS, CDR2 YFSETQ. This CDR3 is built from 14 residues. V gave up 5 bases and J gave up 3 bases, with 14 bases separating them. CDR3 nucleotide sequence: TGCGCCAGCAGGTTTATGGGGGTCGACTATGGCTACACCTTC. This translates into CASRFMGVDYGYTF.

This chain uses TRBV7-2 with TRBJ2-5; D not resolved. V was pared by 1 base and J by 5 bases, with 11 bases between. This CDR3 has 14 residues. CDR1 is SGHTA, CDR2 FQGNSA, per germline. The CDR3 coding sequence is TGTGCCAGCAGCTTAGAATGGGGTGGGGAGACCCAGTACTTC. Protein: CASSLEWGGETQYF.

The rearrangement joins TRBV12-3 or TRBV12-4 to TRBJ1-4; TRBD1 might be the D (6 bases). Trimming left V 6 bases short and J 3 bases short, with 11 bases between. This CDR3 is 14 amino acids long. The CDR3 sequence is CASRTGSSNEKLFF. The CDR3 coding sequence is TGTGCCAGCAGGACAGGCTCTTCTAATGAAAAACTGTTTTTT.

Only a few counts were recorded for this clonotype. The chain couples TRBV7-8 to TRBJ2-1; 7 bases match TRBD2. V lost 5 bases, J lost 9 bases, and 19 bases stayed unmatched. CDR1 is SGHVS and CDR2 is FQNEAQ in the germline V gene. The CDR3 runs 17 residues. CDR3 in DNA: TGTGCCAGCAGCCCTCCGAGGACTTATCAGTGGGGGGGTGAGCAGTTCTTC. Residues: CASSPPRTYQWGGEQFF.

The chain uses TRBV7-2 and TRBJ2-7; unclear D gene. Per the germline V gene, CDR1 is SGHTA and CDR2 is FQGNSA. V shed 1 base and J shed 4 bases, with 14 bases lying between them. The CDR3 consists of 15 residues. The CDR3 bases are TGTGCCAGCAGCTTAGACACCTTTGAGCAGTACGAGCAGTACGTC. The encoded protein is CASSLDTFEQYEQYV.

There are many counts of this clonotype. This chain connects TRBV5-1 to TRBJ1-1; TRBD1 might be the D (5 bases). Trimming pared 4 bases from V and 0 bases from J, leaving 19 bases between. This CDR3 comprises 17 residues. CDR1 and CDR2 from the germline V gene are SGHRS and YFSETQ. CDR3 DNA sequence: TGCGCCAGCAGCGCCCTAGGGGCCGGTCTCATGAACACTGAAGCTTTCTTT. Its protein product is CASSALGAGLMNTEAFF.

V usage is TRBV20-1 and J usage is TRBJ2-7; TRBD1 might be the D (7 bases). V lost 2 bases and J 4 bases, leaving 12 bases between the germline ends. CDR3 size: 13 residues. Germline values: CDR1 DFQATT, CDR2 SNEGSKA (reference sequence). CDR3 loop: CSARRRGPYEQYF. In DNA form, the CDR3 reads TGCAGTGCTAGAAGGAGGGGGCCTTACGAGCAGTACTTC.

The rearrangement uses TRBV12-3 or TRBV12-4 and TRBJ2-3, with 9 bases fitting TRBD1. V dropped 7 bases and J dropped 6; count of bases not matched to a gene: 8. The CDR3 covers 14 residues. The CDR3 DNA reads as TGTGCCAGCACTAGGGGGACAGGGCCTGATACGCAGTATTTT. Its translation is CASTRGTGPDTQYF.

Only a few counts were recorded for this clonotype. The chain recombines TRBV12-3 or TRBV12-4 with TRBJ1-5; D is ambiguous. The V and J ends lost 0 bases and 7 bases respectively, with 19 bases between them. The CDR3 contains 17 residues. The CDR3 region has the DNA TGTGCCAGCAGTTTAGCAGCGGCATTGGGCTTCTCCCAGCCCCAGCATTTT. This codes for CASSLAAALGFSQPQHF.

The genes are TRBV12-5 and TRBJ2-7; 14 bases map to TRBD2. The CDR3 has 18 residues. The germline gives CDR1 LGHNT, CDR2 FRNRAP. Trimming at V came to 4 bases and at J to 3 bases, leaving 11 bases not matched to a gene. Here the CDR3 reads CASGWTGLAGGEVYEQYF. In nucleotides, the CDR3 is TGTGCTAGTGGTTGGACCGGACTAGCGGGAGGAGAAGTCTACGAGCAGTACTTC.

This chain uses TRBV10-3 with TRBJ1-5; D remains unclear. Between the trimmed V and J ends, which lost 3 bases and 4 bases, there was a span of 4 bases. CDR3 length: 12 residues. CDR1 ENHRY and CDR2 SYGVKD come from the germline V gene. In nucleotides, the CDR3 is TGTGCCATCAGTGATGGTAATCAGCCCCAGCATTTT. Its translation is CAISDGNQPQHF.

This clonotype was counted between two and nine times. This sequence joins TRBV12-3 or TRBV12-4 and TRBJ2-1; the D gene is possibly TRBD1 (6 bases). The V end was cut by 2 bases, the J end by 0 bases, with 8 bases between. CDR3 length equals 15 residues. The CDR3 DNA reads as TGTGCCAGCAGTTTATCAGGGGTCTCCTACAATGAGCAGTTCTTC. Translating gives CASSLSGVSYNEQFF.

The chain employs TRBV12-3 or TRBV12-4 and TRBJ2-1; TRBD2 might be the D (6 bases). This CDR3 is built from 15 residues. V lost 3 bases and J 1 base, leaving 10 bases between the germline ends. CDR3 sequence: CASSFGTPSYNEQFF. CDR3 DNA: TGTGCCAGCAGTTTCGGGACTCCTTCCTACAATGAGCAGTTCTTC.

As for this clonotype: One base away lies a much larger clone, so this may be a sequencing read error. Given the absence of the conserved phenylalanine or tryptophan at the CDR3 end, a read error is likely. The rearrangement joins TRBV11-2 to TRBJ2-3, with no clear D. Trimming stripped 1 base from V and 4 bases from J, with 3 bases between. Germline CDR1 is SGHAT and CDR2 is FQNNGV. The CDR3 runs to 12 residues. In nucleotides, the CDR3 is TGTGCCAGCAGCTTAGCTGCAGATACGCAGTATCTT. Protein product: CASSLAADTQYL.

This clonotype has at least ten counts. V and J are TRBV10-2 and TRBJ2-7; a possible D gene is TRBD1 (6 bases). Germline V gene data show CDR1 as WSHSY and CDR2 as SAAADI. The V end was cut by 5 bases, the J end by 3 bases, with 14 bases between. The CDR3 is 14 residues long. The CDR3: CASSTGTQNYEQYF. CDR3 DNA: TGCGCCAGCAGTACCGGGACACAGAACTACGAGCAGTACTTC.

This clonotype was found a few times. This chain uses TRBV20-1 with TRBJ2-5; 8 bases map to TRBD1. Trimming removed 6 bases from V and 5 bases from J; junction bases left unmatched: 2. Germline CDR1 DFQATT, CDR2 SNEGSKA (reference sequence). The CDR3 consists of 11 residues. For the CDR3, the DNA is TGCAGTGCCTGGACAGGGGAGACCCAGTACTTC. Translated: CSAWTGETQYF.

This chain links TRBV15 with TRBJ1-3; D unclear. CDR1 and CDR2 (germline): LNHNV, YYDKDF (reference sequence). The CDR3 sequence is 17 residues long. The germline V and J ends were trimmed by 1 base and 0 bases, with 13 bases remaining between them. The CDR3 nucleotides read TGTGCCACCAGCAGAGTTTTCGCGTCAGGCTCTGGAAACACCATATATTTT. This gives the protein CATSRVFASGSGNTIYF.

This clonotype has only a few counts. The J gene is TRBJ2-2, the V gene TRBV5-1, with D possibly matching TRBD2 (6 bases). Germline CDR1 is SGHRS and CDR2 is YFSETQ. The CDR3 length is 17 residues. Trimming removed 0 bases at V and 1 base at J, with 13 bases between. The CDR3 sequence: CASSLEKAGQNTGELFF. CDR3 DNA: TGCGCCAGCAGCTTGGAAAAAGCGGGCCAGAACACCGGGGAGCTGTTTTTT.

This clonotype was found a few times. The chain employs TRBV10-2 and TRBJ2-7, with a tentative D call TRBD1 (6 bases). The CDR3 totals 12 residues. Trimming cost V 6 bases and J 6 bases, with 12 bases left between them. CDR1 is WSHSY and CDR2 is SAAADI in the germline V gene. DNA for the CDR3: TGCGCCAGCAGGGCGACAGGTTCCGAGCAGTACTTC. This sequence encodes CASRATGSEQYF.

This clonotype was found a few times. The V call is TRBV6-5, the J call TRBJ2-2; D possibly corresponds to TRBD2 (6 bases). V gave up 2 bases and J gave up 6 bases, with 19 bases separating them. The CDR3 sequence is 17 residues long. CDR1 is MNHEY, CDR2 SVGAGI, per germline. The CDR3 reads CASSYELLSGVPGELFF. In nucleotides, the CDR3 is TGTGCCAGCAGTTACGAACTACTTTCGGGGGTCCCCGGGGAGCTGTTTTTT.

The CDR3 region has the DNA TGTGCCAGCTCACCTCCGAGCGGGATCAACACAGATACGCAGTATTTT. Encoded protein: CASSPPSGINTDTQYF. This sequence joins TRBV18 and TRBJ2-3; the match to TRBD2 covers 7 bases. Per the germline V gene, CDR1 is KGHSH and CDR2 is LQKENI. V was clipped by 3 bases and J by 2 bases; unmatched bases: 8. The CDR3 extends over 16 amino acids.

J is TRBJ2-7 and V is TRBV10-3; 12 bases match TRBD2. With V trimmed by 5 bases and J by 4 bases, 3 bases remained unmatched. The CDR3 has 14 amino acids. Germline V lookup: CDR1 ENHRY, CDR2 SYGVKD. CDR3 protein: CAISPSGRAYEQYF. DNA for the CDR3: TGTGCCATCAGTCCTAGCGGGAGGGCATACGAGCAGTACTTC.

This chain uses TRBV7-8 with TRBJ2-2; 8 positions match TRBD2. CDR3 length: 14 amino acids. J lost 8 bases, V lost 11 bases, and 13 bases had no gene match. Germline CDR1 and CDR2: SGHVS and FQNEAQ. The CDR3 bases are TGTGCCTTTGCCGGGCGGGAGGTTTCTGGGGAGCTGTTTTTT. Amino acid sequence: CAFAGREVSGELFF.

J is TRBJ2-2 and V is TRBV2; either TRBD1 or TRBD2 may fit D (6 bases each). The CDR3 has 14 residues. Trimming removed 3 bases from V and 4 bases from J, with 9 bases in between. The germline V gene has CDR1 SNHLY and CDR2 FYNNEI. CDR3: CASSESGATGELFF. The CDR3 DNA reads as TGTGCCAGCAGTGAGTCGGGGGCCACCGGGGAGCTGTTTTTT. The full variable domain, rest sourced from reference TRBV2 and TRBJ2-2, is EPEVTQTPSHQVTQMGQEVILRCVPISNHLYFYWYRQILGQKVEFLVSFYNNEISEKSEIFDDQFSVERPDGSNFTLKIRSTKLEDSAMYFCASSESGATGELFFGEGSRLTVL.

This clonotype was observed a few times. The CDR3 sequence is CASSYSRLSNQPQHF. The CDR3 bases are TGTGCCAGCAGTTACTCGCGACTCTCTAATCAGCCCCAGCATTTT. This chain connects TRBV6-2 or TRBV6-3 to TRBJ1-5; D gene unclear. Germline CDR1 and CDR2: MNHEY and SVGEGT. The V and J ends lost 0 bases and 4 bases respectively, with 10 bases between them. The CDR3 spans 15 residues.

The chain carries TRBV20-1 and TRBJ2-3; the D is unclear. The germline CDR1 and CDR2 sequences are DFQATT and SNEGSKA (reference sequence). Trimming removed 3 bases from V and 3 bases from J, with 7 bases in between. This CDR3 has 12 residues. The CDR3, as DNA: TGCAGTGCTAGCTCCAGAACAGATACGCAGTATTTT. Translated: CSASSRTDTQYF.

The chain carries TRBV18 and TRBJ2-7; TRBD2 agrees at 8 bases. CDR3 length equals 17 residues. Per the germline V gene, CDR1 is KGHSH and CDR2 is LQKENI. J was trimmed by 0 bases and V by 0 bases; bases with no gene match: 7. CDR3 residues: CASSPPQSSGSSYEQYF. Here the CDR3 DNA reads TGTGCCAGCTCACCACCGCAGTCGAGCGGGAGCTCCTACGAGCAGTACTTC.

This sequence joins TRBV7-2 and TRBJ2-3; 9 bases line up with TRBD1. This CDR3 comprises 16 residues. The V gene end was trimmed by 5 bases and the J gene end by 8 bases; junction bases not matched to a gene: 14. Germline V gene data show CDR1 as SGHTA and CDR2 as FQGNSA. The CDR3: CASSRAAQGAQVTQYF. CDR3 bases: TGTGCCAGCAGCCGAGCGGCACAGGGGGCGCAAGTTACGCAGTATTTT.

Remarks on this clonotype: A much bigger clone sits one base away, suggesting this may be a read error. DNA for the CDR3: TGTGCCAGCAGTCGACGGGGGACGGGGGCTTTCTTT. This codes for CASSRRGTGAFF. V usage is TRBV12-3 or TRBV12-4 and J usage is TRBJ1-1; possibly TRBD1 for D (5 bases). The V end lost 5 bases, the J end lost 11 bases, and 15 bases lay between the germline ends. CDR3 length: 12 amino acids.